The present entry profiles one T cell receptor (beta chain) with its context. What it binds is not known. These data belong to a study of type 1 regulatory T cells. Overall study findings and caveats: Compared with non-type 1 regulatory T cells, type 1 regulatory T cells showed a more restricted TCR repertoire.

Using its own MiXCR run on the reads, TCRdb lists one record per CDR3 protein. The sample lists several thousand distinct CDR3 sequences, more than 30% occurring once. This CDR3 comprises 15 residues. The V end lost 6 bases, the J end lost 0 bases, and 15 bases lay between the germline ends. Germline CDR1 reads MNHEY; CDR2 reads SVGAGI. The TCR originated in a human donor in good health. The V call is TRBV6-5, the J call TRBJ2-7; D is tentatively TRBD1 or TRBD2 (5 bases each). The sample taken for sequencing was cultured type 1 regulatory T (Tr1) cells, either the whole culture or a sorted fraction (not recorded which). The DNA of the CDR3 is TGTGCCAGCAGCCGAACCGGGACGGGCTCCTACGAGCAGTACTTC. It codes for CASSRTGTGSYEQYF.